The entry below gives a single T cell receptor beta chain sequence along with its context. What it binds is not known. The source of the sample is a study of T cells after yellow fever vaccination. The overall study: SMART-Seq v4 Ultra Low Input served to prepare low-cell-number fractions.

V was shortened by 3 bases and J by 0 bases, with 24 bases between the two germline ends. This CDR3 is built from 19 residues. General study findings and limits: Post-booster reappearance was seen for most primary-vaccination clones (roughly 96% CD4, roughly 91% CD8).

TCRdb independently ran MiXCR on the 5' RACE reads; one entry per CDR3 protein. The table records 300,000 or so distinct CDR3 sequences, 8.1% of them present only once. The V call is TRBV23-1, the J call TRBJ2-7; perhaps TRBD1 as D (6 bases). TRBV23-1 is an ORF, and what it does is uncertain. The receptor's source is a man aged 18 to 30 who received the YFV17D yellow fever vaccine. The source was PBMCs, collected approximately 40 days after the first yellow fever vaccination. DNA of the CDR3: TGCGCCAGCAGTCAGCCAAATTATCCCGCCGGGGACATCTCCTACGAGCAGTACTTC. Protein: CASSQPNYPAGDISYEQYF.